This entry features one T cell receptor (beta chain) sequence. This sample was included in a study of control samples from healthy donors and cancer patients. The CDR3 length is 15 residues. Germline CDR1 is SGDLS and CDR2 is YYNGEE. The ends lost 4 bases at V and 8 bases at J; junction bases unmatched: 8. The assay was immunoSEQ multiplex PCR, and TCRdb's table has in-frame clones only and misses some. The sample has some 130,000 clones; about 93% are singletons. The receptor's source is a man in his forties in good health. The chain couples TRBV9 to TRBJ1-4; 10 bases fit TRBD1. Sequenced material: blood. DNA for the CDR3: TGTGCCAGCAGCAGGGGGGACAGGGGAAGGGAAAAACTGTTTTTT. Translation gives CASSRGDRGREKLFF.